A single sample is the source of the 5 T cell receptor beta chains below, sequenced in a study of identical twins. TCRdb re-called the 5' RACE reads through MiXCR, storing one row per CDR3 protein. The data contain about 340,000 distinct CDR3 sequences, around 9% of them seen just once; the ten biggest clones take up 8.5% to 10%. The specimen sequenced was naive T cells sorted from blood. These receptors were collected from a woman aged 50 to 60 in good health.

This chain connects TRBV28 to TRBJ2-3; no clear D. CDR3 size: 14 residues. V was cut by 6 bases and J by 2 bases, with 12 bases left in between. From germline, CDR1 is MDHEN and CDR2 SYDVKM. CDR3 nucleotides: TGTGCCAGCAGGAGTAGTTTCGTCACAGATACGCAGTATTTT. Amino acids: CASRSSFVTDTQYF.

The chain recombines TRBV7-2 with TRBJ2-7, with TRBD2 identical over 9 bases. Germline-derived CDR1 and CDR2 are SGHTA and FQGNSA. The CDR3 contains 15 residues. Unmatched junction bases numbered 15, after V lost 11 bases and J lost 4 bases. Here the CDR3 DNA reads TGTGCCTCTAGCGCTTGGGCTAGCGGGATATACGAGCAGTACTTC. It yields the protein CASSAWASGIYEQYF.

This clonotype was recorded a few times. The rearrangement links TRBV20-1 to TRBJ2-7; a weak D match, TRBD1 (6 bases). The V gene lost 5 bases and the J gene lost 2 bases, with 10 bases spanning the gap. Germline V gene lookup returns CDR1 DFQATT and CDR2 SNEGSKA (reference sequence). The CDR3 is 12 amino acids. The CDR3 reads CSARDNTYEQYF. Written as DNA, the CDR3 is TGCAGTGCTCGGGACAATACCTACGAGCAGTACTTC.

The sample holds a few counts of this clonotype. The CDR3 coding sequence is TGCGCCAGCAGCCGACTTCTCGCCGGGACTAGCGGGAGGGCCGGGACAGATACGCAGTATTTT. Its protein product is CASSRLLAGTSGRAGTDTQYF. The chain has TRBV4-1 and TRBJ2-3; TRBD2 matches at 16 bases. CDR1 and CDR2 from the germline V gene are MGHRA and YSYEKL. V was clipped by 4 bases and J by 3 bases; unmatched bases: 16. The CDR3 has 21 amino acids.

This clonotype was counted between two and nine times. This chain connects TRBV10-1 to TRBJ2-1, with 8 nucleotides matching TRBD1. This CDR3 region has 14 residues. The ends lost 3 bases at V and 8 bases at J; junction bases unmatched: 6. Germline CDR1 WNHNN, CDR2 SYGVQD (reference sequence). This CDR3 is CASSDKPGGYEQFF. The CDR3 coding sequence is TGCGCCAGCAGTGACAAGCCAGGGGGCTATGAGCAGTTCTTC.